The T cell receptor beta chain under discussion was sequenced for a study of blood T cell repertoires in COVID-19. Study details: Some COVID-19 samples were acute and others convalescent; all came from the United States, Italy and Spain.

The CDR3 is made up of 15 amino acids. Trimming took off 4 bases at V and 7 bases at J, with 18 bases between the two ends. Looked up from germline, CDR1 is MNHEY and CDR2 is SVGEGT. Participants reported their clinical history, and cohort assignment relied on those reports. Among Cohort 3 donors, those recovered had two negative PCRs, clearance, or symptom resolution. Clones were read by immunoSEQ multiplex PCR, and TCRdb kept only the in-frame ones, dropping some. The table has approximately 170,000 clones, around 80% seen once. The receptor comes from a woman aged 45-65 years who had recovered from COVID-19. V is TRBV6-2 or TRBV6-3 and J is TRBJ2-3; D may be TRBD2 (6 bases). Sequenced input: PBMCs or T cells enriched from blood (not recorded which). The CDR3 region is CASSSGGMGSYTQYF. CDR3 in DNA: TGTGCCAGCAGTTCGGGCGGGATGGGGTCATATACGCAGTATTTT.